This T cell receptor (beta chain) appears in the sequencing data of a study of OX40 agonist ivuxolimab in advanced cancers. Blood sampling took place at baseline, cycle 4 day 1, and cycle 7 day 1. Assay: immunoSEQ multiplex PCR; the TCRdb copy retains only in-frame clones and omits some. The data show more than 100,000 clones, with about 92% seen just once and more than 0.8% held by the top ten. The germline V gene encodes CDR1 SGHAT and CDR2 FQNNGV. The ends lost 3 bases at V and 1 base at J; junction bases unmatched: 6. This CDR3 contains 17 residues. The clonotype was recovered from an adult with an advanced solid tumor such as melanoma, head and neck, liver or kidney cancer. The chain combines TRBV11-2 with TRBJ2-2, with 9 bases identical to TRBD2. Material: CD4+ or CD8+ T cells sorted from blood, obtained in a trial of the OX40 agonist ivuxolimab. The CDR3 DNA reads TGTGCCAGCAGCTTCTCGCTAGCGGGGTTGAACACCGGGGAGCTGTTTTTT. It codes for CASSFSLAGLNTGELFF.